This T cell receptor beta chain was recovered during a study of CD8 T cells in ankylosing spondylitis. Study-wide points: What appeared characteristic of ankylosing spondylitis blood was a TCR beta motif of several highly homologous variants. In synovial fluid and blood from reactive arthritis, some motif variants were previously reported. In ankylosing spondylitis patients, matched synovial fluid reportedly showed significant enrichment of disease-linked clones.

V shed 0 bases and J shed 9 bases, with 15 bases lying between them. CDR1 and CDR2 (germline): GTSNPN, SVGIG (reference sequence). The CDR3 is 14 residues long. The authors made TCR beta libraries by quantitative 5'-RACE with molecular barcodes. MiXCR was run by TCRdb on the 5' RACE reads, yielding one entry per CDR3 protein. The data hold some 840,000 distinct CDR3 sequences, with approximately 10% observed a single time. This clonotype was recorded a few times. Its target is not known. The clonotype was recovered from a male donor with ankylosing spondylitis. Material: blood, either unsorted or a sorted T cell fraction (not recorded which). The chain carries TRBV30 and TRBJ2-1, with D tentatively TRBD2 (7 bases). CDR3 nucleotides: TGTGCCTGGAGTGTAGGGGGGGCCTACGGTGAGCAGTTCTTC. Translating gives CAWSVGGAYGEQFF.